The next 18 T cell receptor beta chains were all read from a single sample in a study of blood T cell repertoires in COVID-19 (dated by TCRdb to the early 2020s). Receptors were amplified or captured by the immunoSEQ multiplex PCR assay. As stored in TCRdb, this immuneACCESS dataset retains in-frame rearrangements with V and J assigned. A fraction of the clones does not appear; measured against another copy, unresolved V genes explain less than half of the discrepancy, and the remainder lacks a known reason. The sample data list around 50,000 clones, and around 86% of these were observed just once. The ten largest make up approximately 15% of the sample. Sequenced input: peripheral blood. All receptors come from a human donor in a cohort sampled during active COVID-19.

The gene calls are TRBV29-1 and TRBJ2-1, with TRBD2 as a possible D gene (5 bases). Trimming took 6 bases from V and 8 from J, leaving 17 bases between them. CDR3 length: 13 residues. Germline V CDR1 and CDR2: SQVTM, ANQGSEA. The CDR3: CSVRAVGLDEQFF. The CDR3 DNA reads TGCAGCGTGAGAGCGGTGGGCTTGGATGAGCAGTTCTTC.

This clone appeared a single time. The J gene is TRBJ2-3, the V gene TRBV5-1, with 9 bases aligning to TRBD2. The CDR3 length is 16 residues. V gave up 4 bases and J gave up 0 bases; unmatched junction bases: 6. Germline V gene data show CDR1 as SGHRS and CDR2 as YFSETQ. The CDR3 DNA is TGCGCCAGCAGCCTACCGACTAGCGGAAGCACAGATACGCAGTATTTT. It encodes CASSLPTSGSTDTQYF.

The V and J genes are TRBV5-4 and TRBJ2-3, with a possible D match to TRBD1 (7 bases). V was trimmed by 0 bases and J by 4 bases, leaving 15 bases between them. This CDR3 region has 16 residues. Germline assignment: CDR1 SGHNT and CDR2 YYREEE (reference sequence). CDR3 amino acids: CASSLDQGGPPDTQYF. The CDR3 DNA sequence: TGTGCCAGCAGCTTGGATCAGGGGGGCCCACCAGATACGCAGTATTTT.

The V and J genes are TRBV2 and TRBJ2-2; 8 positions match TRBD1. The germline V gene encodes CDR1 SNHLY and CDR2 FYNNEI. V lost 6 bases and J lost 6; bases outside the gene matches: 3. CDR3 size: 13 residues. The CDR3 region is CASRVDRAGELFF. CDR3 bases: TGTGCCAGCAGGGTGGACAGGGCCGGGGAGCTGTTTTTT.

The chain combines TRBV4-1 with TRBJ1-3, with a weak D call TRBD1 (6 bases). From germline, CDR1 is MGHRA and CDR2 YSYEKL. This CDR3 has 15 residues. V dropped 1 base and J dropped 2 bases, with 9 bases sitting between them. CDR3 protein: CASSQGTAAGNTIYF. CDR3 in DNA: TGCGCCAGCAGCCAAGGGACAGCTGCTGGAAACACCATATATTTT.

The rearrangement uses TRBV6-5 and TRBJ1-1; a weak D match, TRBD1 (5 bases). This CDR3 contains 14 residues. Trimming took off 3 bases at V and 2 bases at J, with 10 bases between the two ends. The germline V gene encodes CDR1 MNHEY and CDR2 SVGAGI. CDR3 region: CASSYQGVNTEAFF. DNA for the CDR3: TGTGCCAGCAGTTATCAGGGCGTAAACACTGAAGCTTTCTTT.

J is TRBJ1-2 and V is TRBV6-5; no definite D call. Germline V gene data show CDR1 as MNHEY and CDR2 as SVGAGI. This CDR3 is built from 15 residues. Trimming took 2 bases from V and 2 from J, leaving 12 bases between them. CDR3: CASSYSDAENYGYTF. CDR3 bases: TGTGCCAGCAGTTACAGTGACGCGGAGAACTATGGCTACACCTTC.

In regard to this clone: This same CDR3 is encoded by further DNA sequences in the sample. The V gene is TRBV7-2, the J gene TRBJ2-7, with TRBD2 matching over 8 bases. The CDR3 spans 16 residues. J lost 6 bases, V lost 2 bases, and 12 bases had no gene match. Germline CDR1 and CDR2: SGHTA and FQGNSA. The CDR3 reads CASSLSGAGGLVEQYF. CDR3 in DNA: TGTGCCAGCAGCTTAAGTGGGGCGGGGGGTCTCGTCGAGCAGTACTTC.

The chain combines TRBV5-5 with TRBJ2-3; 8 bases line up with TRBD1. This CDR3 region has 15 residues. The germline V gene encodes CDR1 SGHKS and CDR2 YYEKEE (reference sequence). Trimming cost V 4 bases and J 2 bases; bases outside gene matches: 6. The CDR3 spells CASSRRTGTTDTQYF. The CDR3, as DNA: TGTGCCAGCAGCCGCCGGACAGGGACCACAGATACGCAGTATTTT.

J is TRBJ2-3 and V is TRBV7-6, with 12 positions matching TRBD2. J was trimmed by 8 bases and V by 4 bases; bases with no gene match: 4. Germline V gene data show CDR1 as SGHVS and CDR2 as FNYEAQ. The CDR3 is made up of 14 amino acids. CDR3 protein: CASSSSGGVGTQYF. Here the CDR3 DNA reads TGTGCCAGCAGCTCTAGCGGGGGGGTTGGTACGCAGTATTTT.

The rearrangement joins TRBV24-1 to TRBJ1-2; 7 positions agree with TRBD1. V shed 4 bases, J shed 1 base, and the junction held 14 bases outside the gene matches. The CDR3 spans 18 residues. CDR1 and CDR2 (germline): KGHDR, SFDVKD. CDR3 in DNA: TGTGCCACCAGTGAGAACCAGGGACAGAGAGCTTTTAACTATGGCTACACCTTC. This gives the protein CATSENQGQRAFNYGYTF.

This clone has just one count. CDR3 DNA: TGTGCCAGTAGTCGCGGACTAGCGGGAGGAGGGGAGCAGTTCTTC. It translates to CASSRGLAGGGEQFF. V is TRBV19 and J is TRBJ2-1, with TRBD2 matching 14 bases. J was trimmed by 10 bases and V by 5 bases; bases with no gene match: 7. Germline CDR1 reads LNHDA; CDR2 reads SQIVND (reference sequence). The CDR3 has 15 amino acids.

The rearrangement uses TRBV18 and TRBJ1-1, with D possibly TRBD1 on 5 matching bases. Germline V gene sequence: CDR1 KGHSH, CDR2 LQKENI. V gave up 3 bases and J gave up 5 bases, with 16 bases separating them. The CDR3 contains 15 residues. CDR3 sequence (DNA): TGTGCCAGCTCACCTCTAAGGGGCGACGGGACTGAAGCTTTCTTT. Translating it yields CASSPLRGDGTEAFF.

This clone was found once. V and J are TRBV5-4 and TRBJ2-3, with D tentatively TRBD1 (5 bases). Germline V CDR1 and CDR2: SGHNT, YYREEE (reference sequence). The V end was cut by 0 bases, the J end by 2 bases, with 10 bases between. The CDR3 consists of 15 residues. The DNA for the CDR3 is TGTGCCAGCAGCTTGGCGAGTGGGGCCACAGATACGCAGTATTTT. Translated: CASSLASGATDTQYF.

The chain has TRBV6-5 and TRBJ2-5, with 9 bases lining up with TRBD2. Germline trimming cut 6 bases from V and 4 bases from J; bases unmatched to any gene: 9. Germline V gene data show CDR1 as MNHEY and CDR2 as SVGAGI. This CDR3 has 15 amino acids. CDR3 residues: CASRSIAGAGETQYF. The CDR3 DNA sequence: TGTGCCAGCAGATCCATAGCGGGGGCCGGAGAGACCCAGTACTTC.

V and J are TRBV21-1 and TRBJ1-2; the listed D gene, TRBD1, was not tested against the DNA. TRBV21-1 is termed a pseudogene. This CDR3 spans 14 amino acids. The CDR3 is CASTPGDSGYGYTF. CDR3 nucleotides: TGTGCCAGCACTCCGGGGGACAGCGGCTATGGCTACACCTTC.

CDR3 in amino acids: CASSMRQGNNSPLHF. In DNA, the CDR3 is TGTGCCAGTAGTATGCGACAGGGGAACAATTCACCCCTCCACTTT. This sequence joins TRBV19 and TRBJ1-6; TRBD1 matches at 8 bases. The trim removed 3 bases at V and 7 bases at J, leaving 5 bases unmatched. Germline V lookup: CDR1 LNHDA, CDR2 SQIVND (reference sequence). The CDR3 covers 15 residues.

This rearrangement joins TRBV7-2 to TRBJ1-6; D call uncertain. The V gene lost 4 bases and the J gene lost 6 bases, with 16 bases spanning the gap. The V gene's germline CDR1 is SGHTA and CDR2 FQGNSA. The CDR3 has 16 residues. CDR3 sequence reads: CASSSRSGQVNSPLHF. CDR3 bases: TGTGCCAGCAGCTCTCGGTCAGGCCAGGTTAATTCACCCCTCCACTTT. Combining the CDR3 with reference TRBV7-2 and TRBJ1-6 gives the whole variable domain GAGVSQSPSNKVTEKGKDVELRCDPISGHTALYWYRQSLGQGLEFLIYFQGNSAPDKSGLPSDRFSAERTGGSVSTLTIQRTQQEDSAVYLCASSSRSGQVNSPLHFGNGTRLTVT.